This T cell receptor beta chain was identified during a study of shared clonotypes between healthy human individuals (dated by TCRdb to 2020 to 2022). A note on the overall study: The cohort included three men and a couple of women between 18 and 49 years of age. To increase sequencing depth and limit assay-specific biases, TCR repertoire library preparation and sequencing were carried out by different laboratories using diverse techniques. Per donor, three plates each were used for CD4 naive and CD4 memory, two for CD8 naive, and one for CD8 memory. To estimate repertoire size and how much clonotype sharing occurs between individuals, the study deeply sequenced the blood TCR repertoires of five or six healthy adults. Per donor, leukapheresis produced somewhere between about 0.9 and 9 billion PBMCs.

As for this clone: Its antigen has not been determined. Nothing much larger sits one base from this clone, and base qualities are not available.

The donors were healthy, HIV-negative adults with no recently reported acute infections or vaccinations. All donors were Caucasian adults living in Nashville, Tennessee, USA. Magnetic negative selection was used to enrich CD4+ T cells, after which naive cells were positively selected on CD45RA and the negative fraction became the memory subset. Blood was collected by leukapheresis, and PBMCs were isolated by Ficoll-Histopaque density gradient centrifugation and then cryopreserved in liquid nitrogen vapor phase. Purity and quantity of every magnetically sorted T cell population were checked by analytical flow cytometry. From each sorted fraction, genomic DNA was isolated and quantified by UV absorbance on a Nanodrop 2000c. Beyond this particular receptor, the publication reports: Only blood was sampled, and tissue TCR repertoires likely differ from those in blood. The small number of donors limited the genetic and exposure-history diversity represented. When several donors were compared, the shared fraction of clonotypes was roughly 5% for naive CD4, more than 3% for naive CD8, roughly 2.3% for memory CD4, and roughly 0.43% for memory CD8. Compared with non-shared clonotypes, the clonotypes found in all four sorted-subset donors had higher generation probabilities. Incomplete sequencing was indicated by rarefaction of sorted-subset datasets, despite the large sequencing depth. Pairwise subsampling led to the expectation that sequencing depth would affect the degree of clonotype sharing among donors. Naive subsets generally had larger estimated clonotype richness than memory subsets.

Using the deep immunoSEQ assay, multiplex PCR amplified TCR CDR3 regions from genomic DNA. For each cell subset, the extracted genomic DNA was distributed evenly across all wells of several immunoSEQ 96-well plates, and each plate served as one replicate. For sorted subsets, each replicate PCR was loaded with approximately 200 ng genomic DNA, equivalent to approximately 33,000 T cell genomes. Purified libraries were quantified with a Qubit 3.0 fluorometer, sized on a Bioanalyzer 2100, and re-quantified with the KAPA Library Quantification kit. Every immunoSEQ 96-well plate was sequenced on a separate single-read 150-cycle Illumina NextSeq 550 flow cell. The original pipeline was this. Because the immunoSEQ output included only junctional sequences and no quality scores, the filtering could not be the same as the filtering used for full-length reads. Sequences were annotated with PyIR, a Python wrapper for IgBLAST v1.9, and V/J genes and CDR3 were assigned using IMGT germline references. Reads were removed for weak V/J assignments (E-value above 1e-6), missing CDR3, stop codons, out-of-frame junctions, or ambiguous translated residues. V3J clonotypes were defined by identical inferred V gene, J gene, and CDR3 amino acid sequence. To compute the percentage overlap between repertoires, the number of shared unique clonotypes was divided by the size of the smaller repertoire. Repertoire richness was assessed with RTK rarefaction, the Chao1 estimator, and Recon v2.1 estimates of unobserved clonotypes. For all TCRbeta clonotypes obtained by the gDNA method from several donors, generation probabilities were computed with OLGA. TCRdb mirrors the immuneACCESS table, restricted to in-frame sequences. Some clones are absent from its copies; in checked studies, under half trace to an unresolved V gene, and the reason for the others is unknown. V, J and clone size are those of that table, while D and trimming were read from the DNA. A total of some 2,000,000 clones appear in this sample, roughly 95% of them only once. The ten top clones hold roughly 0.13% of the sample.

This TCR was sampled from a man younger than 35 in good health. Sequencing input: naive CD4+ T cells sorted from blood. In the paper's terms, the cell subset or site label means: CD45RA+ positively selected.

The DNA sequence reads TGTGCCAGCAGGCGGGACAGTCTTAATCAGCCCCAGCATTTT. It specifies CASRRDSLNQPQHF. The V and J segments used are TRBV6-6 and TRBJ1-5, with TRBD1 matching 7 junction bases. Clipping removes 6 bases from V and 4 bases from J, with 6 as the unmatched junction base count. Reading from cysteine to phenylalanine, the CDR3 counts 14 amino acids. The DNA shown is the 42-base CDR3, in frame from base 1. Taken from the germline V gene (reference sequence), the CDR1 and CDR2 loops are MNHNY and SVGAGI.